The clone carrying this TCR beta chain came up a few times. Antigen unknown. Investigators sought sequencing depths of between 1 in 200,000 and 1 in 1 million T cells. The method was immunoSEQ multiplex PCR; TCRdb's version includes in-frame clones alone and lacks a portion of them. The sample holds 50,000 or so clones, roughly three fifths seen once. This entry belongs to a study of cytotoxic CD8 clonotypes in ibrutinib-treated CLL. The length of the CDR3 is 15 residues. The germline V gene encodes CDR1 SGHRS and CDR2 YFSETQ. The V and J ends lost 4 bases and 3 bases, in that order; junction bases with no gene match: 10. Study findings and constraints: Public clonotypes were rare and shrank or held steady on treatment. Clonality increased with ibrutinib response but returned toward baseline at progression.

This clonotype was sampled from a human donor with chronic lymphocytic leukemia. Sequenced here: PBMCs, sampled after 24 months of ibrutinib treatment. This chain links TRBV5-1 with TRBJ2-7, with 7 nucleotides matching TRBD2. CDR3 sequence reads: CASSDGTNPIYEQYF. CDR3 bases: TGCGCCAGCAGCGACGGGACTAACCCCATCTACGAGCAGTACTTC.